These 7 T cell receptor beta chains came from one sample sequenced in a study of T cell clonality in common variable immunodeficiency. Assay used: immunoSEQ multiplex PCR; TCRdb lists only in-frame clones, some missing. The sample has roughly 42,000 clones, none seen only once. Findings of the study overall: Common variable immunodeficiency TCR beta sequences reportedly had fewer deletions and N-nucleotide insertions.

Which antigens these TCRs recognize remains unknown. The specimen was peripheral blood mononuclear cells. All receptors derive from a human donor with common variable immunodeficiency.

On this clone: The DNA ends 3 residues before the CDR3 does, and the rest of the CDR3 is filled in from the germline J gene. The gene calls are TRBV5-1 and TRBJ2-1; TRBD2 matches at 13 bases. Per germline, CDR1 SGHRS and CDR2 YFSETQ. The V segment lost 4 bases and the J segment 8 bases; nucleotides outside the gene matches: 6. This CDR3 spans 15 amino acids. CDR3: CASSQLAGGPYEQFF. The part of the CDR3 DNA that was read is TGCGCCAGCAGCCAACTAGCGGGAGGGCCGTATGAG.

For this clone: The CDR3 end falls 3 residues outside the read, so it is completed with the germline J gene. V usage is TRBV7-3 and J usage is TRBJ2-2, with 9 positions matching TRBD1. Germline V lookup: CDR1 SGHTA, CDR2 FQGTGA. The J segment lost 4 bases and the V segment lost 5 bases, leaving 2 bases of the junction unmatched. CDR3 length: 14 residues. CDR3 DNA, as far as it was read: TGTGCCAGCAGCCGACAGGGGGGCACCGGGGAG. Translated, it gives CASSRQGGTGE. From start to end, the CDR3 is CASSRQGGTGELFF.

Many counts were recorded for this clone. The read is 3 residues too short to cover the CDR3 end, so that end is filled in from the germline J gene. The chain combines TRBV7-9 with TRBJ1-1, with TRBD1 matching over 8 bases. The V gene's germline CDR1 is SEHNR and CDR2 FQNEAQ (reference sequence). The CDR3 is 13 residues long. CDR3 DNA (partial): TGTGCCAGCAGCTTAGAGGACAGGGAAAGA. It yields the protein CASSLEDRER. The entire CDR3 protein is CASSLEDRERAFF.

This clone was detected only a few times. Read sequence stops 3 residues before the CDR3 end, and the germline J gene provides the missing end. The rearrangement links TRBV7-2 to TRBJ1-1, with D possibly being TRBD1 (5 bases). Germline lookup yields CDR1 SGHTA and CDR2 FQGNSA. V was trimmed by 4 bases and J by 0 bases, leaving 9 bases between them. The CDR3 consists of 14 residues. The CDR3 reads CASSSTDLNTEAFF. The CDR3 bases that were read are TGTGCCAGCAGCTCGACAGATTTGAACACTGAA.

On this clone: The sequenced fragment ends 3 residues before the CDR3 boundary, so the rest is inferred from the germline J gene. V and J are TRBV6-2 or TRBV6-3 and TRBJ2-5; TRBD1 aligns across 7 bases. CDR3 length equals 16 residues. Germline-derived CDR1 and CDR2 are MNHEY and SVGEGT. V lost 2 bases to trimming and J lost 3 bases; unmatched junction nucleotides: 9. This CDR3 is CASSYPTRDRKETQYF. The CDR3 bases that were read are TGTGCCAGCAGTTACCCCACAAGGGACAGAAAAGAGACC.

This clone was detected a few times. The read comes to an end 3 residues before the CDR3 does, leaving the germline J gene to fill in the end. V is TRBV7-6 and J is TRBJ2-7; TRBD1 matches 12 bases. Germline V CDR1 and CDR2: SGHVS, FNYEAQ. CDR3 size: 16 residues. J lost 6 bases, V lost 2 bases, and 8 bases had no gene match. The CDR3 region is CASSLKSGTGGFEQYF. The CDR3 bases that were read are TGTGCCAGCAGCTTAAAGAGTGGGACAGGGGGCTTCGAG.

This clone showed up many times. The CDR3 goes on 3 residues after the read ends, and that part is filled in from the germline J gene. The chain is built from TRBV15 and TRBJ2-2; possible D gene TRBD2, 5 bases. The V end was cut by 1 base, the J end by 5 bases, with 5 bases between. Germline V lookup: CDR1 LNHNV, CDR2 YYDKDF (reference sequence). The CDR3 sequence is 13 residues long. The CDR3 bases that were read are TGTGCCACCAGCAGAGGAGGGACCGGGGAG. It yields the protein CATSRGGTGE. The whole CDR3 protein reads CATSRGGTGELFF.